The next 17 T cell receptor beta chains were all read from a single sample in a study of CD8 T cell repertoires and HIV-1 epitope variants. Their antigens are not known. Data came from immunoSEQ multiplex PCR; TCRdb stores just in-frame clones and leaves some out. The data contain 4,500 to 5,500 clones, about 70% of them singletons. The sample comprised cultured CD8+ T cells derived from PBMCs. All receptors come from a male donor with HIV.

The chain recombines TRBV11-2 with TRBJ2-1; D is undetermined. CDR1 is SGHAT, CDR2 FQNNGV, per germline. Deletions cut 5 bases from V and 4 bases from J, with 12 bases between. The CDR3 totals 14 residues. CDR3: CASSPTSEYNEQFF. CDR3 coding DNA: TGTGCCAGCAGCCCAACTTCAGAGTACAATGAGCAGTTCTTC. Supplemented by reference TRBV11-2 and TRBJ2-1, the full variable domain reads EAGVAQSPRYKIIEKRQSVAFWCNPISGHATLYWYQQILGQGPKLLIQFQNNGVVDDSQLPKDRFSAERLKGVDSTLKIQPAKLEDSAVYLCASSPTSEYNEQFFGPGTRLTVL.

The V and J genes are TRBV7-2 and TRBJ1-4; 7 positions agree with TRBD1. J gave up 0 bases and V 5 bases, and 3 bases lay outside the gene matches. The V gene's germline CDR1 is SGHTA and CDR2 FQGNSA. The CDR3 is 15 amino acids. DNA of the CDR3: TGTGCCAGCAGCGAGACAGGGACAACTAATGAAAAACTGTTTTTT. Its translation is CASSETGTTNEKLFF.

Here the CDR3 reads CASSPPIGQYNEQFF. The CDR3 DNA reads TGTGCCAGCAGTCCCCCGATCGGACAATACAATGAGCAGTTCTTC. V and J are TRBV2 and TRBJ2-1; TRBD1 is a possible D gene (5 bases). V dropped 5 bases and J dropped 4 bases, with 15 bases sitting between them. There are 15 residues in the CDR3. Germline CDR1 reads SNHLY; CDR2 reads FYNNEI.

The CDR3 sequence is CASSLLLLSGPTGELFF. DNA for the CDR3: TGTGCCAGCAGCTTGCTCCTGCTTAGCGGGCCCACCGGGGAGCTGTTTTTT. The rearrangement joins TRBV5-4 to TRBJ2-2; 7 bases are shared with TRBD2. The CDR3 length is 17 residues. CDR1 is SGHNT, CDR2 YYREEE, per germline (reference sequence). With 1 base clipped from V and 4 bases from J, the junction kept 10 bases outside the gene matches.

This chain uses TRBV5-3 with TRBJ1-4; 9 nucleotides match TRBD1. TRBV5-3 is noted as an ORF with a role that remains uncertain. CDR3 length: 14 residues. The V gene end was trimmed by 7 bases and the J gene end by 10 bases; junction bases not matched to a gene: 11. The CDR3 spells CARWQGQGTVKLFF. The CDR3 DNA reads TGTGCCAGATGGCAGGGACAGGGTACCGTAAAACTGTTTTTT.

The V gene is TRBV7-9, the J gene TRBJ1-4; TRBD1 matches 9 bases. Trimming took 5 bases from V and 8 from J; bases not matched to a gene: 9. CDR3 length equals 15 residues. Germline V gives CDR1 SEHNR, CDR2 FQNEAQ (reference sequence). The CDR3 bases are TGTGCCAGCAGCGGAGAACAGGGGGCGAGAGAAAAACTGTTTTTT. Residues: CASSGEQGAREKLFF.

The chain carries TRBV5-4 and TRBJ2-1; D perhaps matches TRBD2 (5 bases). V lost 4 bases, J lost 9 bases, and 14 bases lay in between. Germline CDR1 is SGHNT and CDR2 is YYREEE (reference sequence). This CDR3 contains 13 residues. The CDR3 coding sequence is TGTGCCAGCAGCCAAAATAGCGTTGTTGAGCAGTTCTTC. Translating it yields CASSQNSVVEQFF. Full variable domain (missing parts from reference TRBV5-4 and TRBJ2-1): ETGVTQSPTHLIKTRGQQVTLRCSSQSGHNTVSWYQQALGQGPQFIFQYYREEENGRGNFPPRFSGLQFPNYSSELNVNALELDDSALYLCASSQNSVVEQFFGPGTRLTVL.

The rearrangement links TRBV28 to TRBJ1-5; TRBD1 aligns across 10 bases. The CDR3 consists of 19 residues. Germline CDR1 is MDHEN and CDR2 is SYDVKM. V gave up 2 bases and J gave up 0 bases; unmatched junction bases: 10. The CDR3: CASSLTGTGVRYSNQPQHF. For the CDR3, the DNA is TGTGCCAGCAGTTTAACCGGGACAGGGGTACGATATAGCAATCAGCCCCAGCATTTT. The whole variable domain, filled in from reference TRBV28 and TRBJ1-5, reads DVKVTQSSRYLVKRTGEKVFLECVQDMDHENMFWYRQDPGLGLRLIYFSYDVKMKEKGDIPEGYSVSREKKERFSLILESASTNQTSMYLCASSLTGTGVRYSNQPQHFGDGTRLSIL.

The gene calls are TRBV4-1 and TRBJ1-5, with no clear D. Germline lookup yields CDR1 MGHRA and CDR2 YSYEKL. V was pared by 4 bases and J by 4 bases, with 8 bases between. This CDR3 has 13 residues. CDR3: CASSLHLNQPQHF. Here the CDR3 DNA reads TGCGCCAGCAGCCTCCATCTAAATCAGCCCCAGCATTTT.

The chain recombines TRBV28 with TRBJ2-3; unclear D gene. V lost 3 bases and J lost 0, with 1 base in between. This CDR3 region has 12 residues. Looked up from germline, CDR1 is MDHEN and CDR2 is SYDVKM. CDR3 DNA: TGTGCCAGCAGTTTCAGCACAGATACGCAGTATTTT. Encoded protein: CASSFSTDTQYF.

This clone was recorded once. The chain combines TRBV13 with TRBJ2-2; D gene unclear. The ends were cut back, 3 bases at V and 5 bases at J, with 1 base in the middle. Per the germline V gene, CDR1 is PRHDT and CDR2 is FYEKMQ (reference sequence). The CDR3 is 11 residues long. In nucleotides, the CDR3 is TGTGCCAGCAGCTTTACCGGGGAGCTGTTTTTT. This encodes CASSFTGELFF.

By its share, this clone is large. The chain couples TRBV5-6 to TRBJ2-7; TRBD1 might be the D (5 bases). This CDR3 is built from 14 residues. Trimming took 4 bases from V and 2 from J, leaving 13 bases between them. Germline CDR1 and CDR2: SGHDT and YYEEEE. This CDR3 is CASSDSTVTYEQYF. The CDR3 DNA sequence: TGTGCCAGCAGCGACTCGACAGTTACCTACGAGCAGTACTTC.

The V call is TRBV30, the J call TRBJ2-1; perhaps TRBD1 as D (6 bases). The CDR3 covers 12 residues. V shed 1 base and J shed 13 bases, with 14 bases lying between them. Germline CDR1 reads GTSNPN; CDR2 reads SVGIG (reference sequence). The CDR3 sequence is CAWSEGEQLQFF. The DNA of the CDR3 is TGTGCCTGGAGTGAGGGGGAACAGCTCCAGTTCTTC.

A few counts support this clone. The chain is built from TRBV7-2 and TRBJ2-7; 9 nucleotides agree with TRBD1. Germline V CDR1 and CDR2: SGHTA, FQGNSA. Germline trimming cut 5 bases from V and 7 bases from J; bases unmatched to any gene: 9. CDR3 length: 14 residues. The CDR3 coding sequence is TGTGCCAGCAGCCATATAGCAGGGACAGGGGAGCAGTACTTC. Translated, it gives CASSHIAGTGEQYF.

The gene calls are TRBV28 and TRBJ1-1; possibly TRBD1 for D (6 bases). Trimming pared 4 bases from V and 7 bases from J, leaving 16 bases between. The CDR3 sequence is 14 residues long. Germline V lookup: CDR1 MDHEN, CDR2 SYDVKM. The CDR3 sequence is CASSYETGSIEAFF. CDR3 in DNA: TGTGCCAGCAGTTACGAGACAGGCTCGATTGAAGCTTTCTTT.

This clone was detected only a few times. The CDR3 DNA sequence: TGTGCCAGCAGCCCGGACAGCGCAACTAATGAAAAACTGTTTTTT. Residues: CASSPDSATNEKLFF. The chain is built from TRBV5-4 and TRBJ1-4; TRBD1 is a possible D gene (6 bases). Per germline, CDR1 SGHNT and CDR2 YYREEE (reference sequence). The CDR3 contains 15 residues. V was cut by 4 bases and J by 0 bases, with 10 bases left in between.

The J gene is TRBJ1-1, the V gene TRBV19, with D unclear. The germline CDR1 and CDR2 sequences are LNHDA and SQIVND (reference sequence). CDR3 length: 14 residues. The V end lost 3 bases, the J end lost 4 bases, and 12 bases lay between the germline ends. DNA of the CDR3: TGTGCCAGTAGTATTTCAGCGTGGGGCACTGAAGCTTTCTTT. It is translated as CASSISAWGTEAFF.